Listed below are T cell receptor beta chains from one sample, sequenced in a study of blood T cell repertoires in COVID-19. Measured with immunoSEQ multiplex PCR; TCRdb has only the in-frame clones, and not every one. The sample shows about 220,000 clones, roughly 75% of them seen only once. The source material was peripheral blood. The receptors here all came from a woman aged 70-85 years with acute or convalescent COVID-19. Each CDR3 is given with its conserved first and last residue. Each record gives: D gene, clone size, J gene, CDR3 length, V gene, CDR3 protein, CDR3 DNA. A D gene is named only where the DNA matches it firmly. The listing skips clone size in some rows; elsewhere it reads once, few, many or a size class.

d_gene: TRBD1; abundance: once; j_gene: TRBJ2-3; len: 15; v_gene: TRBV6-5; CDR3aa: CASSIQGVGADTQYF; CDR3nt: TGTGCCAGCAGTATACAGGGGGTCGGGGCAGATACGCAGTATTTT
d_gene: .; abundance: once; j_gene: TRBJ2-1; len: 15; v_gene: TRBV10-1; CDR3aa: CASTPSQGRNNEQFF; CDR3nt: TGCGCCAGCACCCCGTCACAGGGTAGGAACAATGAGCAGTTCTTC
d_gene: .; abundance: .; j_gene: TRBJ2-3; len: 14; v_gene: TRBV30; CDR3aa: CAWSVRGREDTQYF; CDR3nt: TGTGCCTGGAGTGTACGAGGCAGGGAAGATACGCAGTATTTT
d_gene: .; abundance: .; j_gene: TRBJ2-2; len: 15; v_gene: TRBV9; CDR3aa: CASSTRGANTGELFF; CDR3nt: TGTGCCAGCAGTACCAGGGGCGCGAACACCGGGGAGCTGTTTTTT
d_gene: .; abundance: .; j_gene: TRBJ2-3; len: 14; v_gene: TRBV7-8; CDR3aa: CASSRGGGTDTQYF; CDR3nt: TGTGCCAGCAGCCGCGGTGGAGGCACAGATACGCAGTATTTT
d_gene: TRBD1; abundance: .; j_gene: TRBJ2-7; len: 15; v_gene: TRBV7-3; CDR3aa: CASRKSGTGPYEQYF; CDR3nt: TGTGCCAGCAGAAAATCCGGGACAGGGCCCTACGAGCAGTACTTC
d_gene: TRBD2; abundance: .; j_gene: TRBJ2-2; len: 16; v_gene: TRBV9; CDR3aa: CASSQSGGTNTGELFF; CDR3nt: TGTGCCAGCAGCCAGAGCGGGGGGACGAACACCGGGGAGCTGTTTTTT
d_gene: .; abundance: .; j_gene: TRBJ2-5; len: 14; v_gene: TRBV19; CDR3aa: CASSPGHSSETQYF; CDR3nt: TGTGCCAGTAGTCCGGGACATAGTTCCGAGACCCAGTACTTC
d_gene: .; abundance: .; j_gene: TRBJ1-1; len: 16; v_gene: TRBV13; CDR3aa: CASSLGRQARGTEAFF; CDR3nt: TGTGCCAGCAGCTTAGGCCGCCAGGCCCGGGGCACTGAAGCTTTCTTT
d_gene: .; abundance: .; j_gene: TRBJ1-1; len: 19; v_gene: TRBV15; CDR3aa: CATSRDRRVPPNMNTEAFF; CDR3nt: TGTGCCACCAGCAGAGATAGGAGGGTCCCCCCCAACATGAACACTGAAGCTTTCTTT
d_gene: .; abundance: .; j_gene: TRBJ2-7; len: 13; v_gene: TRBV9; CDR3aa: CASSLNPSYEQYF; CDR3nt: TGTGCCAGCAGCCTAAACCCGTCCTACGAGCAGTACTTC
d_gene: .; abundance: .; j_gene: TRBJ1-2; len: 13; v_gene: TRBV29-1; CDR3aa: CSVEDRTAYGYTF; CDR3nt: TGCAGCGTTGAAGATCGGACAGCTTATGGCTACACCTTC
d_gene: TRBD1; abundance: .; j_gene: TRBJ1-5; len: 13; v_gene: TRBV10-3; CDR3aa: CAIRQGLRQPQHF; CDR3nt: TGTGCCATCCGACAGGGCCTAAGGCAGCCCCAGCATTTT
d_gene: .; abundance: .; j_gene: TRBJ2-7; len: 13; v_gene: TRBV11-2; CDR3aa: CASSFLGVREQYF; CDR3nt: TGTGCCAGCAGCTTCCTAGGGGTTCGGGAGCAGTACTTC
d_gene: TRBD1; abundance: .; j_gene: TRBJ1-4; len: 16; v_gene: TRBV15; CDR3aa: CATSRVVGQRNEKLFF; CDR3nt: TGTGCCACCAGCAGAGTTGTGGGACAGAGAAATGAAAAACTGTTTTTT
d_gene: .; abundance: .; j_gene: TRBJ2-3; len: 17; v_gene: TRBV25-1; CDR3aa: CASSEWAGENSGDTQYF; CDR3nt: TGTGCCAGCAGTGAATGGGCAGGCGAAAACTCGGGGGATACGCAGTATTTT